The clone carrying this TCR beta chain was detected a few times. The CDR3 contains 16 residues. Germline loops: CDR1 MNHEY, CDR2 SMNVEV (reference sequence). V lost 4 bases to trimming and J lost 1 base, with 13 bases between them. Time point of the sample: after neoadjuvant nivolumab, at surgical resection. Assay: immunoSEQ multiplex PCR; the TCRdb copy retains only in-frame clones and omits some. The sample lists about 15,000 clones, 35% to 40% occurring once. The data originate from a study of neoadjuvant anti-PD-1 for oral cavity cancer. Source: tumor tissue, taken after nivolumab (anti-PD-1) treatment. The rearrangement uses TRBV27 and TRBJ2-2; possibly TRBD2 for D (7 bases). This clonotype was obtained from a person aged 40 to 85 with oral cavity squamous cell carcinoma. CDR3 residues: CASSYGGGGNTGELFF. The CDR3 bases are TGTGCCAGCAGTTACGGGGGCGGGGGGAACACCGGGGAGCTGTTTTTT.